Listed below are T cell receptor beta chains from one sample, sequenced in a study of radiotherapy plus CTLA-4 blockade in lung cancer. Here immunoSEQ multiplex PCR was the method, and the copy in TCRdb shows in-frame clones only, minus some. The repertoire has tens of thousands of clones, around nine tenths of them found once; the top ten carry 0.85% to 0.9%. The sequences come from peripheral blood, collected from a patient treated with radiotherapy plus ipilimumab. All receptors come from a human donor with non-small cell lung cancer who had stable disease on radiotherapy plus ipilimumab. The CDR3 runs from the conserved cysteine through the conserved F or W. Each record gives: clone size, D gene, V gene, J gene, CDR3 protein, CDR3 DNA. A D gene is named only where the DNA matches it firmly. Part of the rows lack a size; the others show once, few, many or a class for expanded clones.

>.|TRBD1|TRBV5-5|TRBJ2-7
CASSNRDSRTLGF
TGTGCCAGCAGCAACCGGGACAGTAGGACGTTGGGCTTC
>.|.|TRBV7-9|TRBJ1-4
CASSSLQGGGEKLFF
TGTGCCAGCAGCTCCCTACAGGGAGGCGGTGAAAAACTGTTTTTT
>.|TRBD2|TRBV11-2|TRBJ2-3
CASSVSGPPKDTQYF
TGTGCCAGCAGTGTTAGCGGGCCTCCCAAAGATACGCAGTATTTT
>once|TRBD2|TRBV27|TRBJ2-2
CASSTSSGAGELFF
TGTGCCAGCAGTACCTCTAGCGGGGCCGGGGAGCTGTTTTTT
>.|.|TRBV11-2|TRBJ2-2
CASSLGQNTGELFF
TGTGCCAGCAGCTTAGGACAGAACACCGGGGAGCTGTTTTTT
>.|TRBD2|TRBV27|TRBJ2-2
CASSLTVIAGGTGELFF
TGTGCCAGCAGTTTAACGGTTATAGCGGGAGGCACCGGGGAGCTGTTTTTT
>.|.|TRBV4-1|TRBJ2-7
CASSQRDGGVYEQYF
TGCGCCAGCAGCCAAAGGGACGGAGGTGTCTACGAGCAGTACTTC
>.|.|TRBV2|TRBJ1-5
CASTQRGNSNQPQHF
TGTGCCAGCACCCAACGGGGTAATAGCAATCAGCCCCAGCATTTT
>.|.|TRBV5-1|TRBJ1-5
CASSGCVLSNQPQHF
TGCGCCAGCAGTGGATGTGTACTTAGCAATCAGCCCCAGCATTTT
>few|.|TRBV4-1|TRBJ1-5
CASSQDEAVNGPQHF
TGTGCCAGCAGCCAAGACGAGGCAGTCAACGGGCCCCAGCATTTT
>.|.|TRBV5-1|TRBJ1-5
CASSLLGDSNQPQHF
TGCGCCAGCAGCTTACTAGGGGACTCCAATCAGCCCCAGCATTTT
>.|.|TRBV5-1|TRBJ2-1
CASSPTGLGGQFF
TGCGCCAGCAGCCCGACTGGCTTAGGGGGGCAGTTCTTC
>once|TRBD1|TRBV9|TRBJ2-2
CASSATDRVRYYTGELFF
TGTGCCAGCAGCGCTACGGACAGGGTTCGATATTACACCGGAGAGCTGTTTTTT
>.|.|TRBV5-4|TRBJ2-3
CASSSTDTQYF
TGTGCCAGCAGTAGCACAGATACGCAGTATTTT
>.|TRBD1|TRBV5-4|TRBJ2-3
CASSWTGEDTQYF
TGTGCCAGCAGCTGGACAGGGGAAGATACGCAGTATTTT
>.|TRBD1|TRBV7-3|TRBJ2-7
CASSLEGTGSYEQYF
TGTGCCAGCAGCTTAGAGGGGACAGGCTCCTACGAGCAGTACTTC
>few|.|TRBV29-1|TRBJ1-6
CSVEDPGNQGLHF
TGCAGCGTTGAAGATCCGGGGAACCAGGGCCTCCACTTT
>.|TRBD1|TRBV23-1|TRBJ2-3
CASSPRDRGWTDTQYF
TGCGCCAGCAGCCCCCGGGACAGGGGATGGACAGATACGCAGTATTTT
>few|.|TRBV2|TRBJ2-5
CASSAQETQYF
TGTGCCAGCAGCGCCCAGGAGACCCAGTACTTC
>.|.|TRBV7-9|TRBJ1-5
CASSFLGGGSNQPQHF
TGTGCCAGCAGCTTTCTCGGGGGGGGTAGCAATCAGCCCCAGCATTTT
>.|.|TRBV7-9|TRBJ1-4
CALHPLRGGTNEKLFF
TGTGCCTTACACCCTCTTCGTGGGGGAACTAATGAAAAACTGTTTTTT
>.|.|TRBV7-3|TRBJ2-1
CASSLNQGVWGDNEQFF
TGTGCCAGCAGCTTAAATCAGGGCGTTTGGGGGGACAATGAGCAGTTCTTC
>once|.|TRBV29-1|TRBJ1-1
CSVQWGAVRGNTEAFF
TGCAGCGTTCAATGGGGGGCGGTTCGCGGGAACACTGAAGCTTTCTTT
>few|TRBD1|TRBV29-1|TRBJ2-3
CSVKKQGAFTPADTQYF
TGCAGCGTTAAGAAACAGGGGGCCTTTACCCCCGCCGATACGCAGTATTTT
>.|.|TRBV7-3|TRBJ2-6
CASSLSSGAGANVLTF
TGTGCCAGCAGCTTAAGTTCGGGGGCTGGGGCCAACGTCCTGACTTTC
>.|.|TRBV10-2|TRBJ2-3
CASSGGAGAQGDTQYF
TGCGCCAGCAGTGGAGGGGCAGGGGCCCAGGGAGATACGCAGTATTTT
>.|.|TRBV7-3|TRBJ1-6
CASSLTGGNPPNSPLHF
TGTGCCAGCAGCTTAACGGGAGGGAATCCCCCGAATTCACCCCTCCACTTT
>.|.|TRBV5-1|TRBJ2-7
CASSFSGIYYEQYF
TGCGCCAGCAGCTTTTCCGGGATTTACTACGAGCAGTACTTC
>.|.|TRBV4-1|TRBJ2-1
CASSQDFGGSSYNEQFF
TGCGCCAGCAGCCAAGATTTTGGGGGGAGCTCCTACAATGAGCAGTTCTTC
>.|TRBD1|TRBV27|TRBJ2-5
CASSLYRGQVETQYF
TGTGCCAGCAGTTTATACAGGGGGCAGGTCGAGACCCAGTACTTC
>.|.|TRBV9|TRBJ2-1
CASSRDGFNEQFF
TGTGCCAGCAGCCGGGACGGATTCAATGAGCAGTTCTTC
>few|.|TRBV19|TRBJ2-3
CASSIRGDRQDTQYF
TGTGCCAGTAGTATCCGGGGCGATCGGCAAGATACGCAGTATTTT
>.|TRBD2|TRBV7-8|TRBJ2-1
CASSLGGTSGRRSSYNEQFF
TGTGCCAGCAGCTTAGGCGGGACTAGCGGGAGGAGGAGCTCCTACAATGAGCAGTTCTTC
>.|.|TRBV27|TRBJ1-5
CASSGTPSSNQPQHF
TGTGCCAGCAGTGGGACACCGAGTAGCAATCAGCCCCAGCATTTT
>.|.|TRBV9|TRBJ2-7
CASSLLMGSSYEQYF
TGTGCCAGCAGCCTTCTCATGGGTAGCTCCTACGAGCAGTACTTC
>.|.|TRBV2|TRBJ2-6
CASQVTGANVLTF
TGTGCCAGCCAGGTTACTGGGGCCAACGTCCTGACTTTC
>few|.|TRBV19|TRBJ1-4
CASKGWGENEKLFF
TGTGCCAGTAAAGGCTGGGGAGAGAATGAAAAACTGTTTTTT
>.|.|TRBV10-2|TRBJ1-5
CASRQGNQPQHF
TGCGCCAGCAGGCAGGGCAATCAGCCCCAGCATTTT
>.|TRBD1|TRBV5-1|TRBJ2-3
CASSLPGTGNLAQYF
TGCGCCAGCAGCTTACCCGGGACAGGGAATTTGGCGCAGTATTTT
>.|.|TRBV5-1|TRBJ2-7
CASSPAGEAYEQYF
TGCGCCAGCAGCCCCGCAGGGGAAGCCTACGAGCAGTACTTC
>.|.|TRBV5-7|TRBJ1-2
CASSFCRVGWGGYTF
TGTGCCAGCAGCTTCTGCCGCGTAGGATGGGGTGGCTACACCTTC
>.|.|TRBV27|TRBJ2-1
CASSSRGQSEGNEQFF
TGTGCCAGCAGTTCCAGGGGTCAATCGGAAGGCAATGAGCAGTTCTTC
>.|.|TRBV11-2|TRBJ1-4
CASSLASGPVREKLFF
TGTGCCAGCAGCTTAGCCTCAGGGCCCGTGAGGGAAAAACTGTTTTTT
>.|TRBD2|TRBV27|TRBJ2-1
CASRGGDYNEQFF
TGTGCCAGTCGGGGGGGCGACTACAATGAGCAGTTCTTC
>.|TRBD1|TRBV7-8|TRBJ2-7
CASSLPTGGYEQYF
TGTGCCAGCAGCTTACCGACAGGGGGCTACGAGCAGTACTTC
>once|TRBD1|TRBV19|TRBJ1-4
CASKIRTGTGEKLFF
TGTGCCAGTAAAATCCGGACAGGGACCGGGGAAAAACTGTTTTTT